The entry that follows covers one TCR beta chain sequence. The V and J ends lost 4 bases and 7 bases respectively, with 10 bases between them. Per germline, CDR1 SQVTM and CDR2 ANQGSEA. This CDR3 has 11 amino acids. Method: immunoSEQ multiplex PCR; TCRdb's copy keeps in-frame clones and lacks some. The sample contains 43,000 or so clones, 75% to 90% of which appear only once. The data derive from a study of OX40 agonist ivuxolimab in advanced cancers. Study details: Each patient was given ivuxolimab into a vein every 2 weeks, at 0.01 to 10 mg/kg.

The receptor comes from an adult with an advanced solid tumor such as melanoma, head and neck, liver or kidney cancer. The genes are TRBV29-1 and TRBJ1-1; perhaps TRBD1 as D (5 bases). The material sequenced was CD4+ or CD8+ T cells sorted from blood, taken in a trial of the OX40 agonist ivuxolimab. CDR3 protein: CSVAPGLEAFF. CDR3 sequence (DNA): TGCAGCGTTGCCCCGGGACTTGAAGCTTTCTTT.